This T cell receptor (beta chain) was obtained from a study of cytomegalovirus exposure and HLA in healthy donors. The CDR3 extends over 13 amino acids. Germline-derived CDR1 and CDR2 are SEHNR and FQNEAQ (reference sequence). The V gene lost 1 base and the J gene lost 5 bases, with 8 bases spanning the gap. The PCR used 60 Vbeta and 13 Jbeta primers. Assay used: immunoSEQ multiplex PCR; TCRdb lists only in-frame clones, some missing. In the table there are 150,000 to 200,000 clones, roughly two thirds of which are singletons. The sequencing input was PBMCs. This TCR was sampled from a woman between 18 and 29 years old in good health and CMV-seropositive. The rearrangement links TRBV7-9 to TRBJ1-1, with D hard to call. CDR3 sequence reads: CASSLEGGTEAFF. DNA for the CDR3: TGTGCCAGCAGCTTAGAGGGCGGGACTGAAGCTTTCTTT.